These 18 T cell receptor beta chains came from one sample sequenced in a study of T cells after yellow fever vaccination. Via MiXCR, TCRdb re-called the 5' RACE reads, giving one row per CDR3 protein. The table has 200,000 to 250,000 distinct CDR3 sequences, less than 9% seen once. The sample in question was CD4+ T cells sorted from PBMCs, obtained 15 days after the yellow fever booster vaccination. All receptors come from a man younger than 40 who received the YFV17D yellow fever vaccine.

This clonotype was picked up many times. This chain joins TRBV6-5 and TRBJ2-4, with D perhaps assigned TRBD1 or TRBD2 (5 bases each). The CDR3 consists of 19 residues. V lost 0 bases and J 0 bases, leaving 18 bases between the germline ends. The V gene's germline CDR1 is MNHEY and CDR2 SVGAGI. The CDR3 spells CASSYSRGAGSLAKNIQYF. The CDR3, as DNA: TGTGCCAGCAGTTACTCGAGGGGTGCTGGAAGTCTAGCCAAAAACATTCAGTACTTC.

This clonotype was seen ten or more times. CDR3 protein: CSAPGAGGGYTF. The CDR3 nucleotides are TGCAGTGCTCCCGGGGCCGGGGGTGGCTACACCTTC. The V and J genes are TRBV20-1 and TRBJ1-2; D is possibly TRBD1 (5 bases). The CDR3 is 12 amino acids. The ends were cut back, 5 bases at V and 7 bases at J, with 14 bases in the middle. Germline V gene lookup returns CDR1 DFQATT and CDR2 SNEGSKA (reference sequence).

This clonotype came up many times. The chain is built from TRBV7-8 and TRBJ2-3; tentative D call: TRBD2 (5 bases). V was trimmed by 5 bases and J by 4 bases, leaving 13 bases between them. CDR3 length: 14 residues. Germline V gives CDR1 SGHVS, CDR2 FQNEAQ. This CDR3 reads CASSRSIASDTQYF. CDR3 DNA: TGTGCCAGCAGCCGGTCTATAGCGTCAGATACGCAGTATTTT.

This clonotype was found many times. The J gene is TRBJ2-1, the V gene TRBV5-1, with D perhaps TRBD1 (6 bases). Trimming took 0 bases from V and 2 from J, leaving 9 bases between them. The CDR3 sequence is 15 residues long. Germline V gene data show CDR1 as SGHRS and CDR2 as YFSETQ. The CDR3 region is CASSLAGETYNEQFF. In DNA, the CDR3 is TGCGCCAGCAGCTTGGCAGGGGAGACCTACAATGAGCAGTTCTTC.

J is TRBJ1-1 and V is TRBV5-1; TRBD1 is a possible D gene (5 bases). Deletions cut 0 bases from V and 4 bases from J, with 10 bases between. The CDR3 length is 14 residues. Germline V gene sequence: CDR1 SGHRS, CDR2 YFSETQ. The CDR3 is CASSLVGASTEAFF. In DNA, the CDR3 is TGCGCCAGCAGCTTGGTAGGGGCAAGCACTGAAGCTTTCTTT. The full variable domain, in which reference TRBV5-1 and TRBJ1-1 provide the parts outside the CDR3, is KAGVTQTPRYLIKTRGQQVTLSCSPISGHRSVSWYQQTPGQGLQFLFEYFSETQRNKGNFPGRFSGRQFSNSRSEMNVSTLELGDSALYLCASSLVGASTEAFFGQGTRLTVV.

This clonotype was recorded a few times. The rearrangement links TRBV24-1 to TRBJ2-2; 11 bases map to TRBD2. The CDR3 length is 17 residues. Per germline, CDR1 KGHDR and CDR2 SFDVKD. With V trimmed by 4 bases and J by 5 bases, 8 bases remained unmatched. The CDR3, as DNA: TGTGCCACCAGTGAGGGGGGACTAGCGGAACTTACCGGGGAGCTGTTTTTT. It translates to CATSEGGLAELTGELFF.

This clonotype was found many times. The chain carries TRBV15 and TRBJ2-7; 11 bases map to TRBD1. Germline V gene sequence: CDR1 LNHNV, CDR2 YYDKDF (reference sequence). V lost 1 base to trimming and J lost 4 bases; unmatched junction nucleotides: 6. The CDR3 totals 16 residues. The CDR3 sequence: CATSRAAGTGGYEQYF. The CDR3 DNA is TGTGCCACCAGCAGAGCTGCCGGGACAGGGGGGTACGAGCAGTACTTC.

This clonotype occurred many times. The chain employs TRBV28 and TRBJ2-5; the match to TRBD2 covers 12 bases. This CDR3 contains 16 residues. J gave up 7 bases and V 2 bases, and 8 bases lay outside the gene matches. Germline loops: CDR1 MDHEN, CDR2 SYDVKM. The CDR3 nucleotides are TGTGCCAGCAGTTTAGCGGGACTAGCGGGCAGATCGACCCAGTACTTC. Translated: CASSLAGLAGRSTQYF.

This clonotype was found many times. This chain links TRBV20-1 with TRBJ2-7; perhaps D is TRBD1 or TRBD2 (6 bases each). Germline CDR1 DFQATT, CDR2 SNEGSKA (reference sequence). The CDR3 contains 14 residues. V was clipped by 4 bases and J by 6 bases, with 19 bases between them. Here the CDR3 DNA reads TGCAGTGCTAAGAAGGGGGGTCCAAGAGGCGAGCAGTACTTC. Translation: CSAKKGGPRGEQYF.

The rearrangement uses TRBV20-1 and TRBJ2-1; 9 positions match TRBD2. The junction had 14 bases not matched to a gene; V was cut back by 5 bases and J by 0 bases. The length of the CDR3 is 18 residues. Germline V CDR1 and CDR2: DFQATT, SNEGSKA (reference sequence). In nucleotides, the CDR3 is TGCAGTGCTCAGGCTACGGGCCTAGCGGGGAGCTCCTACAATGAGCAGTTCTTC. Amino acid sequence: CSAQATGLAGSSYNEQFF.

This clonotype was found many times. The rearrangement joins TRBV5-6 to TRBJ1-1; D unclear. Germline values: CDR1 SGHDT, CDR2 YYEEEE. The CDR3 loop spans 12 amino acids. V was pared by 2 bases and J by 5 bases, with 7 bases between. In nucleotides, the CDR3 is TGTGCCAGCAGCTTCTTCCCAACTGAAGCTTTCTTT. It specifies CASSFFPTEAFF.

The chain is built from TRBV18 and TRBJ2-5; 12 positions match TRBD2. The CDR3 runs to 17 residues. V shed 0 bases and J 2 bases; nucleotides not matched to a gene: 4. CDR1 and CDR2 (germline): KGHSH, LQKENI. In DNA, the CDR3 is TGTGCCAGCTCACCACCGACGACTAGCGGGGGACAAGAGACCCAGTACTTC. It codes for CASSPPTTSGGQETQYF.

The chain links TRBV7-9 to TRBJ2-1; D not certain. The V end lost 6 bases, the J end lost 7 bases, and 10 bases lay between the germline ends. The CDR3 contains 12 residues. Germline assignment: CDR1 SEHNR and CDR2 FQNEAQ (reference sequence). CDR3 DNA sequence: TGTGCCAGCAGATCTATTCTTAATGAGCAGTTCTTC. Residues: CASRSILNEQFF.

This clonotype was observed at least ten times. The chain recombines TRBV15 with TRBJ2-5, with 10 bases aligning to TRBD2. The junction had 11 bases not matched to a gene; V was cut back by 7 bases and J by 3 bases. The CDR3 consists of 16 residues. Germline-derived CDR1 and CDR2 are LNHNV and YYDKDF (reference sequence). The DNA for the CDR3 is TGTGCCACCACCCGGAGACGGACTAGCGGAGAAGAGACCCAGTACTTC. It yields the protein CATTRRRTSGEETQYF.

The J gene is TRBJ1-5, the V gene TRBV15, with D perhaps matching TRBD1 (6 bases). The CDR3 covers 17 residues. Deletions cut 3 bases from V and 4 bases from J, with 19 bases between. Germline V lookup: CDR1 LNHNV, CDR2 YYDKDF (reference sequence). In nucleotides, the CDR3 is TGTGCCACCAGCAGTCTTACTCTCGGGGGGCTAAATCAGCCCCAGCATTTT. Protein product: CATSSLTLGGLNQPQHF.

This clonotype occurred a few times. The gene calls are TRBV6-1 and TRBJ2-1, with D unresolved. The CDR3 is 13 residues long. The germline V and J ends were trimmed by 7 bases and 3 bases, with 10 bases remaining between them. The germline CDR1 and CDR2 sequences are MNHNS and SASEGT. CDR3 bases: TGTGCCAGCATGAAGGACCTCTACAATGAGCAGTTCTTC. Translating it yields CASMKDLYNEQFF.

This clonotype was picked up a small number of times. This chain uses TRBV5-6 with TRBJ2-3; D perhaps matches TRBD1 (6 bases). Germline assignment: CDR1 SGHDT and CDR2 YYEEEE. V was cut by 5 bases and J by 2 bases, with 12 bases left in between. CDR3 size: 14 residues. CDR3 loop: CASSFGQNTDTQYF. As DNA, the CDR3 is TGTGCCAGCAGTTTTGGACAGAACACAGATACGCAGTATTTT.

This clonotype was found a few times. The rearrangement links TRBV20-1 to TRBJ2-1; no clear D gene. Germline assignment: CDR1 DFQATT and CDR2 SNEGSKA (reference sequence). The V gene lost 5 bases and the J gene lost 2 bases, with 13 bases spanning the gap. The CDR3 covers 14 residues. This CDR3 is CSAFDIQAYNEQFF. The CDR3 DNA sequence: TGCAGTGCTTTTGACATTCAGGCCTACAATGAGCAGTTCTTC.